This section outlines one TCR beta chain sequence together with its context. CDR1 and CDR2 from the germline V gene are MGHRA and YSYEKL. This CDR3 has 18 amino acids. Trimming took 3 bases from V and 0 from J, leaving 21 bases between them. The sample belongs to a study of blood T cell repertoires in COVID-19. Looking at the study overall: The study drew acute and convalescent COVID-19 samples from the United States, Italy and Spain. PBMCs, B-cell-depleted T cells, or T cells were the source of the cDNA or gDNA that made up the material.

Original processing notes: Amplifying reference gene primers gave estimates of nucleated cell counts. Sequencing used immunoSEQ multiplex PCR; TCRdb keeps in-frame clones, though not all of them. Clonal size and the V and J genes are those of that table, whereas D and trimming came from the DNA. In the table there are around 100,000 clones, roughly nine tenths of which are singletons. The V and J genes are TRBV4-1 and TRBJ2-7, with a tentative D call TRBD2 (5 bases). This clonotype was obtained from a human donor in a cohort sampled during active COVID-19. Sample: peripheral blood. CDR3 sequence (DNA): TGCGCCAGCAGCCACTACCCTCTTAGGGCAGGAGGCTCCTACGAGCAGTACTTC. Encoded protein: CASSHYPLRAGGSYEQYF.